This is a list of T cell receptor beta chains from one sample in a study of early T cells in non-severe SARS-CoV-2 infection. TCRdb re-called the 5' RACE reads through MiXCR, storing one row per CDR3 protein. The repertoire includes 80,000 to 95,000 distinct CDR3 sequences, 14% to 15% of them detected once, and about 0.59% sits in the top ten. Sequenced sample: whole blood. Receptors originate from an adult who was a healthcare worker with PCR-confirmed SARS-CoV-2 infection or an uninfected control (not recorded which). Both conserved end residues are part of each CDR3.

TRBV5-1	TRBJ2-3	CASRGQNTDTQYF
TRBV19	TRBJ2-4	CASSIFSGKNIQYF
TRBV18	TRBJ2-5	CASSPGVDETQYF
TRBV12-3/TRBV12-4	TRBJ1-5	CASSSRQGGQPQHF
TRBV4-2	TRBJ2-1	CASSQPLGNEQFF
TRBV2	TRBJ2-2	CASTPGQPNTGELFF
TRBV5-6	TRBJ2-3	CASTPNLAGVIKDTQYF
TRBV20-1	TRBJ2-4	CSVPDRIAKNIQYF
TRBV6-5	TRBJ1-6	CAEGVDRDTLNSPLHF
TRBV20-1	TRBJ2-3	CSARARTSGIADTQYF
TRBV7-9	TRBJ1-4	CASSLGAGEKLFF
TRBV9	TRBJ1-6	CASSVGENNSPLHF
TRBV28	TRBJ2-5	CASSPAGGLETQYF
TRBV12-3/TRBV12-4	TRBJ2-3	CASLAPPDTQYF
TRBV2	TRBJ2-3	CASSDYDRMTDTQYF
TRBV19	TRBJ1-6	CASSADRGENSPLHF
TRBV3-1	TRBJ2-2	CASSQGATRHANTGELFF
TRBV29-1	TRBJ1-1	CSVTTQGNTEAFF
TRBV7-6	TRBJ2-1	CASSLSGLNNEQFF
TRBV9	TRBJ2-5	CASSVGRVETQYF
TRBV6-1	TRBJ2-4	CASSEPSWDIKNIQYF
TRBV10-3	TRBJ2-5	CAISGQGEETQYF
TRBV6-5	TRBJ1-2	CASSYQASSYGYTF
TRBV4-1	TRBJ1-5	CASSRTGTGEVQPQHF
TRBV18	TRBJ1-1	CASSPGIPVMNTEAFF
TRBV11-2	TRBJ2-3	CASSWPAGAADTQYF
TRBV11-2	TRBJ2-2	CASSTFLGLAVGELFF
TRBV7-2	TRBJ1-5	CASSLAGARQPQHF
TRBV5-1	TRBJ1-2	CASSFNGNYGYTF